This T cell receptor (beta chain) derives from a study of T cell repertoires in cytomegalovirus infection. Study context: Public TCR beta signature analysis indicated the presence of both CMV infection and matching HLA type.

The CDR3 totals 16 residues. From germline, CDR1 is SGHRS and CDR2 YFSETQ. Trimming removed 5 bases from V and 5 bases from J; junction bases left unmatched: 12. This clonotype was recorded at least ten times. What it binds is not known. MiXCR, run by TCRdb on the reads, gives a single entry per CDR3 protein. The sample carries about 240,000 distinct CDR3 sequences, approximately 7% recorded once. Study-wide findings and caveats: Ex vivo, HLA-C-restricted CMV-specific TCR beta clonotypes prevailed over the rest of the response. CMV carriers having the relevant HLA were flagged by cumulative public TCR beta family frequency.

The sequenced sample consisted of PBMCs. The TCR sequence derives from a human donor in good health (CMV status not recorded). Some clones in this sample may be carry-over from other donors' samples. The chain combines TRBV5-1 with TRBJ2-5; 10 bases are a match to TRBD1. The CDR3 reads CASSPGTGVGGETQYF. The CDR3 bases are TGCGCCAGCAGTCCCGGGACAGGGGTTGGCGGGGAGACCCAGTACTTC.